The 23 T cell receptor beta chains presented below share a single source sample, sequenced in a study of metastatic and nonmetastatic thyroid tumors. TCRdb reprocessed the PCR reads via MiXCR. The sample yields some 19,000 clones, approximately 19% seen once. No patient had received any treatment before thyroid surgery. Source material: blood. Every receptor here comes from a female donor with papillary thyroid cancer or a benign thyroid nodule (not recorded which). Some clones in this sample may be carry-over from other donors' samples.

This chain joins TRBV20-1 and TRBJ2-1, with D possibly TRBD2 on 5 matching bases. CDR1 is DFQATT and CDR2 is SNEGSKA in the germline V gene (reference sequence). Trimming left V 0 bases short and J 6 bases short, with 15 bases between. The CDR3 loop spans 15 amino acids. The CDR3 protein is CSARDPARAGNEQFF. The CDR3 nucleotides are TGCAGTGCTAGAGACCCCGCGAGGGCCGGCAATGAGCAGTTCTTC.

This clone is termed medium-sized. The chain links TRBV27 to TRBJ2-7; D might be TRBD1 (5 bases). In germline, CDR1 is MNHEY, CDR2 SMNVEV (reference sequence). The ends were cut back, 3 bases at V and 5 bases at J, with 11 bases in the middle. This CDR3 region has 13 residues. Written as DNA, the CDR3 is TGTGCCAGCAGTTTGACAGAAACGAACGAGCAGTACTTC. This translates into CASSLTETNEQYF.

The V call is TRBV7-9, the J call TRBJ1-2; TRBD1 matches at 9 bases. Trimming removed 4 bases from V and 8 bases from J; junction bases left unmatched: 8. Germline values: CDR1 SEHNR, CDR2 FQNEAQ (reference sequence). This CDR3 is 14 amino acids long. In DNA, the CDR3 is TGTGCCAGCAGCTCCGAGGGACAGGGAGGAGGCTACACCTTC. Translated: CASSSEGQGGGYTF.

This clone was seen ten or more times. Germline and junction disagree at one end, which may indicate a read error. The V call is TRBV19, the J call TRBJ1-1, with a weak D call TRBD1 (5 bases). Germline V gene data show CDR1 as LNHDA and CDR2 as SQIVND (reference sequence). The CDR3 runs to 16 residues. CDR3 coding DNA: TGTGCCAGTAATAGTGGAACAGGAGGTATGAACGCTGAAGCTTTCTTT. As protein: CASNSGTGGMNAEAFF.

By its share, this clone is medium-sized (0.01 to 0.1%). V usage is TRBV6-1 and J usage is TRBJ2-7; D gene ambiguous. The V end was cut by 4 bases, the J end by 2 bases, with 6 bases between. CDR3 size: 12 residues. Germline lookup yields CDR1 MNHNS and CDR2 SASEGT. The CDR3 DNA follows: TGTGCCAGCAGTGTTAGGGCCTACGAGCAGTACTTC. It encodes CASSVRAYEQYF.

This clone was seen repeatedly, ten times or more. The gene calls are TRBV5-5 and TRBJ1-1; possible D gene TRBD1, 5 bases. V was trimmed by 1 base and J by 2 bases, leaving 6 bases between them. Germline loops: CDR1 SGHKS, CDR2 YYEKEE (reference sequence). The CDR3 has 13 amino acids. CDR3 coding DNA: TGTGCCAGCAGCTTGAGGGACAACACTGAAGCTTTCTTT. As protein: CASSLRDNTEAFF. Full variable domain (remainder filled in from reference TRBV5-5 and TRBJ1-1): DAGVTQSPTHLIKTRGQQVTLRCSPISGHKSVSWYQQVLGQGPQFIFQYYEKEERGRGNFPDRFSARQFPNYSSELNVNALLLGDSALYLCASSLRDNTEAFFGQGTRLTVV.

This clone was observed at least ten times. This chain links TRBV13 with TRBJ1-5, with D perhaps TRBD1 (5 bases). The CDR3 loop spans 14 amino acids. The V gene's germline CDR1 is PRHDT and CDR2 FYEKMQ (reference sequence). The V gene lost 2 bases and the J gene lost 7 bases, with 12 bases spanning the gap. The CDR3 loop is CASSLRGGAQPQHF. The CDR3 coding sequence is TGTGCCAGCAGCTTAAGAGGAGGGGCCCAGCCCCAGCATTTT.

Comment on this clone: A single base separates this from a much larger clone, so it may be a read error. The chain uses TRBV11-2 and TRBJ1-4, with TRBD1 matching over 7 bases. Germline V gene lookup returns CDR1 SGHAT and CDR2 FQNNGV. This CDR3 spans 20 amino acids. V lost 6 bases to trimming and J lost 8 bases; unmatched junction nucleotides: 27. The CDR3 loop is CASSQTSGAGGRTRGEKLFF. Here the CDR3 DNA reads TGTGCCAGCAGTCAAACGAGTGGGGCAGGGGGACGTACGAGGGGAGAAAAACTGTTTTTT. The full variable domain, its missing parts supplied by reference TRBV11-2 and TRBJ1-4, is EAGVAQSPRYKIIEKRQSVAFWCNPISGHATLYWYQQILGQGPKLLIQFQNNGVVDDSQLPKDRFSAERLKGVDSTLKIQPAKLEDSAVYLCASSQTSGAGGRTRGEKLFFGSGTQLSVL.

This chain uses TRBV30 with TRBJ1-2; D call uncertain. Germline assignment: CDR1 GTSNPN and CDR2 SVGIG (reference sequence). This CDR3 is 11 amino acids long. V was trimmed by 0 bases and J by 7 bases, leaving 6 bases between them. The CDR3 spells CAWSVGFGYTF. DNA of the CDR3: TGTGCCTGGAGTGTAGGGTTTGGCTACACCTTC.

This clone was counted ten times or more. The rearrangement links TRBV5-1 to TRBJ2-5, with a tentative D call TRBD1 (5 bases). The CDR3 consists of 14 residues. The V end lost 1 base, the J end lost 1 base, and 8 bases lay between the germline ends. The V gene's germline CDR1 is SGHRS and CDR2 YFSETQ. The CDR3, as DNA: TGCGCCAGCAGCTTGCCAGGGCCCCAAGAGACCCAGTACTTC. Translation gives CASSLPGPQETQYF.

Only a few counts were recorded for this clone. This rearrangement joins TRBV7-9 to TRBJ1-1; D uncertain. CDR3 length equals 12 residues. Per the germline V gene, CDR1 is SEHNR and CDR2 is FQNEAQ (reference sequence). Trimming cost V 5 bases and J 6 bases, with 10 bases left between them. CDR3 nucleotides: TGTGCCAGCAGCCAAACGGTCTCTGAAGCTTTCTTT. Translated: CASSQTVSEAFF.

This clone was picked up a small number of times. A clone one base away is much larger, so this may be a read error. In DNA form, the CDR3 reads TGTGCCACCAGCAGGGAACGGGGGGCGGGTAACATTCAGTACTTC. This encodes CATSRERGAGNIQYF. This rearrangement joins TRBV15 to TRBJ2-4; tentative D call: TRBD2 (7 bases). CDR1 and CDR2 (germline): LNHNV, YYDKDF (reference sequence). The germline V and J ends were trimmed by 3 bases and 7 bases, with 16 bases remaining between them. The CDR3 is 15 residues long.

This clone was observed at least ten times. This CDR3 reads CASRTGGAYNEQFF. The CDR3 DNA reads as TGTGCCAGCAGGACAGGGGGTGCCTACAATGAGCAGTTCTTC. The chain carries TRBV7-2 and TRBJ2-1; 9 bases are shared with TRBD1. From germline, CDR1 is SGHTA and CDR2 FQGNSA. V shed 6 bases and J 2 bases; nucleotides not matched to a gene: 2. The CDR3 totals 14 residues.

This clone was counted a single time. The junction and the germline gene differ at one end; a read error may be behind it. This chain connects TRBV7-2 to TRBJ2-7; 7 bases fit TRBD2. The CDR3 spans 15 residues. The germline V gene encodes CDR1 SGHTA and CDR2 FQGNSA. CDR3 coding DNA: TGTGCCGGCAGCCCGGTGGGGGGGAGTTTGCACGAGCAGTACTTC. This gives the protein CAGSPVGGSLHEQYF.

In its sample, this clone was seen many times. DNA of the CDR3: TGTGCCAGCAGCTACCGGGACGAAGGGGCGAATGAGCAGTTCTTC. Translation gives CASSYRDEGANEQFF. The chain couples TRBV7-8 to TRBJ2-1; D assignment may be TRBD1 or TRBD2 (5 bases each). The CDR3 sequence is 15 residues long. The germline gives CDR1 SGHVS, CDR2 FQNEAQ. Between the trimmed V and J ends, which lost 4 bases and 7 bases, there was a span of 17 bases. Full variable domain (outside the CDR3, taken from reference TRBV7-8 and TRBJ2-1): GAGVSQSPRYKVAKRGQDVALRCDPISGHVSLFWYQQALGQGPEFLTYFQNEAQLDKSGLPSDRFFAERPEGSVSTLKIQRTQQEDSAVYLCASSYRDEGANEQFFGPGTRLTVL.

The sample holds many counts of this clone. The J gene is TRBJ1-5, the V gene TRBV19, with unresolved D. V gave up 3 bases and J gave up 11 bases, with 14 bases separating them. The germline CDR1 and CDR2 sequences are LNHDA and SQIVND (reference sequence). The CDR3 extends over 13 amino acids. The CDR3: CASSIPRKTSQHF. CDR3 coding DNA: TGTGCCAGTAGTATTCCCCGTAAGACATCCCAGCATTTT.

Ten or more counts support this clone. The junction shows a germline mismatch at one end, possibly a read error. The chain links TRBV7-7 to TRBJ2-7, with D possibly being TRBD1 (5 bases). Germline V CDR1 and CDR2: SSHAT, FNYEAQ (reference sequence). The CDR3 is made up of 13 amino acids. CDR3 region: CASSLEWGHEQYF. CDR3 in DNA: TGTGCTAGCAGCCTCGAGTGGGGCCACGAGCAGTACTTC.

This clone was observed many times. The chain uses TRBV6-4 and TRBJ2-1; no firm D call. CDR3 size: 13 residues. Germline V CDR1 and CDR2: MRHNA, SNTAGT. V lost 2 bases and J lost 8, with 10 bases in between. CDR3 nucleotide sequence: TGTGCCAGCAGTGACAGCCCGCACCATGAGCAGTTCTTC. Translated, it gives CASSDSPHHEQFF.

The gene calls are TRBV5-1 and TRBJ2-3; weak D call: TRBD1 (5 bases). The length of the CDR3 is 15 residues. Trimming stripped 1 base from V and 4 bases from J, with 13 bases between. In germline, CDR1 is SGHRS, CDR2 YFSETQ. The CDR3 region has the DNA TGCGCCAGCAGCTTGAGGGGTTCGAGAGCAGATACGCAGTATTTT. This sequence encodes CASSLRGSRADTQYF.

This clone was seen repeatedly, ten times or more. The chain uses TRBV9 and TRBJ2-5, with D hard to call. Trimming removed 0 bases from V and 2 bases from J, with 8 bases in between. This CDR3 has 14 amino acids. CDR1 is SGDLS, CDR2 YYNGEE, per germline. DNA of the CDR3: TGTGCCAGCAGCGTAGCAGCCCTTCAAGAGACCCAGTACTTC. It is translated as CASSVAALQETQYF.

This clone was counted at least ten times. The chain links TRBV19 to TRBJ2-5; the D is unclear. V gave up 2 bases and J gave up 1 base, with 11 bases separating them. Germline CDR1 is LNHDA and CDR2 is SQIVND (reference sequence). The CDR3 has 15 amino acids. CDR3 coding DNA: TGTGCCAGTAGTATAAAGTCCCCAGGCCAAGAGACCCAGTACTTC. This codes for CASSIKSPGQETQYF.

This clone has just a few counts. J is TRBJ2-7 and V is TRBV6-2 or TRBV6-3, with 7 bases identical to TRBD2. Losses at the gene ends were 9 bases for V and 5 bases for J; bases not matched to a gene: 16. CDR3 length: 15 amino acids. Per the germline V gene, CDR1 is MNHEY and CDR2 is SVGEGT. CDR3 DNA sequence: TGTGCCAGTAGCCCCGCCTGGGGGGGTGGGAACGAGCAGTACTTC. Protein: CASSPAWGGGNEQYF.

This clone has at least ten counts. The chain is built from TRBV12-3 or TRBV12-4 and TRBJ1-2; D may be TRBD1 (5 bases). V was trimmed by 0 bases and J by 7 bases, leaving 21 bases between them. The CDR3 loop spans 17 amino acids. CDR3 amino acids: CASSLAGGGDGLGGYTF. CDR3 nucleotide sequence: TGTGCCAGCAGTTTAGCGGGGGGGGGTGACGGACTCGGTGGCTACACCTTC.